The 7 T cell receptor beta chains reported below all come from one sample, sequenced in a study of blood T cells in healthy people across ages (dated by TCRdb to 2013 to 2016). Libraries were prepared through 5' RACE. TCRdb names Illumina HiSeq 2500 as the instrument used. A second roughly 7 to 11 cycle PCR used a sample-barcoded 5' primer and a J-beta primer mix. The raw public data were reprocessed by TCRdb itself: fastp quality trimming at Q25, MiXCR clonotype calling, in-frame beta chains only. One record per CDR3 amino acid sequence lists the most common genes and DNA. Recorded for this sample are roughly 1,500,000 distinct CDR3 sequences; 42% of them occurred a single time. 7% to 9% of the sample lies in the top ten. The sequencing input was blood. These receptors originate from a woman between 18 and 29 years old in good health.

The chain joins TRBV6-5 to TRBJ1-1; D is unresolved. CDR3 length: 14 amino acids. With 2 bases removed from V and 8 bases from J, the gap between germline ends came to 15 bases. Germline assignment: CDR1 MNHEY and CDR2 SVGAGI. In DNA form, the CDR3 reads TGTGCCAGCAGTTACGATAGAACCAGTTCGGAAGCTTTCTTT. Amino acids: CASSYDRTSSEAFF.

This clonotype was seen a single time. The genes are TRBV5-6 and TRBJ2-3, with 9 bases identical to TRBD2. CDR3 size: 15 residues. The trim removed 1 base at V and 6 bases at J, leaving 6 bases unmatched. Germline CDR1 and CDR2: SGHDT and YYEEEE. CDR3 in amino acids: CASSLWAGGPDTQYF. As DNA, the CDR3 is TGTGCCAGCAGCTTGTGGGCGGGGGGGCCTGATACGCAGTATTTT.

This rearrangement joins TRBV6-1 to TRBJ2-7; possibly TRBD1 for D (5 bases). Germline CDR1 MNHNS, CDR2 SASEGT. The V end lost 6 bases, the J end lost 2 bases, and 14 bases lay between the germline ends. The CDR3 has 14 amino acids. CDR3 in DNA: TGTGCCAGCAGCCCTGCGACAGTTCCCTACGAGCAGTACTTC. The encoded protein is CASSPATVPYEQYF.

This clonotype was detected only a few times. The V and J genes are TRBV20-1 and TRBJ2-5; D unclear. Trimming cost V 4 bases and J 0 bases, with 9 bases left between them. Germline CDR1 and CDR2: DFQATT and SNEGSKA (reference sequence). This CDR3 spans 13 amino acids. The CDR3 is CSAKIPYQETQYF. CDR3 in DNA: TGCAGTGCTAAAATACCGTACCAAGAGACCCAGTACTTC.

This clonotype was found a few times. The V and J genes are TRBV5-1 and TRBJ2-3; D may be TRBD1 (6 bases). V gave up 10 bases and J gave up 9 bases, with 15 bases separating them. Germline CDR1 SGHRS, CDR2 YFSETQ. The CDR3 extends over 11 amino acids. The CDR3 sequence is CASLGQGTQYF. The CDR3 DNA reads TGCGCCTCCCTTGGGCAGGGGACGCAGTATTTT.

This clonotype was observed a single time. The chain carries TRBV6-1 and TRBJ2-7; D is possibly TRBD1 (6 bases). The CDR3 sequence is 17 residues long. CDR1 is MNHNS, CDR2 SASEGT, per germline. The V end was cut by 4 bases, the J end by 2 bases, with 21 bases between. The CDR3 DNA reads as TGTGCCAGCAGTGCTTTTCCACAGGGTCGGTCAGCCTACGAGCAGTACTTC. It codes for CASSAFPQGRSAYEQYF.

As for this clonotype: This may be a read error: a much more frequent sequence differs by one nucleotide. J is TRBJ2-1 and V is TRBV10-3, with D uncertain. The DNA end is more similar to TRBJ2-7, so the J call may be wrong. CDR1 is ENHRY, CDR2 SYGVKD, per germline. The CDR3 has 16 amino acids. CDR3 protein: CAISESLVSSYNEQYF. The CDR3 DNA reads TGTGCCATCAGTGAGTCGCTAGTGTCCTCCTACAATGAGCAGTACTTC.